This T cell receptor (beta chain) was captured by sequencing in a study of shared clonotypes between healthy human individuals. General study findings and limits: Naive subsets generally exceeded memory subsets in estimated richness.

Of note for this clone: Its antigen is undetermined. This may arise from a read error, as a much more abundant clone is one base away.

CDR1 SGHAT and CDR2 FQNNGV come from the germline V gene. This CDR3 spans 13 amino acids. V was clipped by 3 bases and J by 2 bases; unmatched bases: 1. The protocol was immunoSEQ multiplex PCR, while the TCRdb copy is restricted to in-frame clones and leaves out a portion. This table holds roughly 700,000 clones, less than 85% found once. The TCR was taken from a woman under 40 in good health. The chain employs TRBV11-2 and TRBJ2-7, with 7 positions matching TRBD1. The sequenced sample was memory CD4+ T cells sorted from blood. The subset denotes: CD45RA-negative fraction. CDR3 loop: CASSFQGAYEQYF. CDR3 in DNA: TGTGCCAGCAGCTTCCAGGGGGCCTACGAGCAGTACTTC.